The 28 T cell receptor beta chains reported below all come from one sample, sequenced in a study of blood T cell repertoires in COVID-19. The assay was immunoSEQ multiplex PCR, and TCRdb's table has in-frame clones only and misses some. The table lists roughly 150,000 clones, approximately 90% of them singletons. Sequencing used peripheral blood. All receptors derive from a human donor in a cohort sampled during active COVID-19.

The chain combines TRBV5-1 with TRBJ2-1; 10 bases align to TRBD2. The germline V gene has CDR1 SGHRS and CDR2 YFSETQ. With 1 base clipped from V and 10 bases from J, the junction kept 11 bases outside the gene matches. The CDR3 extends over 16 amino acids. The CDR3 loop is CASSLTAGGPSLEQFF. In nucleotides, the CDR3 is TGCGCCAGCAGCTTGACAGCGGGAGGGCCTTCCTTGGAGCAGTTCTTC.

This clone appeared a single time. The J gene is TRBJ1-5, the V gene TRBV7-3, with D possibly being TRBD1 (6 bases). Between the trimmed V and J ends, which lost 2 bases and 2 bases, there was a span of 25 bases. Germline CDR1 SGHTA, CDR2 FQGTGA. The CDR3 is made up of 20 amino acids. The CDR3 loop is CASSLWGGGSGGVGNQPQHF. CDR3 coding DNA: TGTGCCAGCAGCTTATGGGGAGGGGGATCCGGGGGAGTAGGCAATCAGCCCCAGCATTTT.

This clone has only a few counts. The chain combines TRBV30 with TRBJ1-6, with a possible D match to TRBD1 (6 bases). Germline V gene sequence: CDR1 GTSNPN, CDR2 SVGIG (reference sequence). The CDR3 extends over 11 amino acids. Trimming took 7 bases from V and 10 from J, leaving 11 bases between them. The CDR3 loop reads CASGDGSPLHF. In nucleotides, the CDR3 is TGTGCCTCAGGGGACGGGTCACCCCTCCACTTT.

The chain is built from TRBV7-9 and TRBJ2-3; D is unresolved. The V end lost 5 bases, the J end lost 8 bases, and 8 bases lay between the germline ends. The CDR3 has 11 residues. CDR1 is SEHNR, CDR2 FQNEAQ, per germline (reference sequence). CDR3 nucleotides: TGTGCCAGCAGCCCCTCGGGTACGCAGTATTTT. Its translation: CASSPSGTQYF.

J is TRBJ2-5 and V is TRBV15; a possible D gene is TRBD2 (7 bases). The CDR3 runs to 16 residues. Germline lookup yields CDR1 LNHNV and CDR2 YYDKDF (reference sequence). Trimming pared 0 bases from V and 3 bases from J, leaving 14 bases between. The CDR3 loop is CATSRERGGGKETQYF. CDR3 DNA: TGTGCCACCAGCAGAGAAAGGGGAGGGGGTAAAGAGACCCAGTACTTC.

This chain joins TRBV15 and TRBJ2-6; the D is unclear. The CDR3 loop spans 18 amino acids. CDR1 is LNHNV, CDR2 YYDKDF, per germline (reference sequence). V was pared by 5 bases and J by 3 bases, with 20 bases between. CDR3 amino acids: CATSSSITSLSGANVLTF. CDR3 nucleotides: TGTGCCACCAGCTCCTCGATTACGTCCCTAAGTGGGGCCAACGTCCTGACTTTC.

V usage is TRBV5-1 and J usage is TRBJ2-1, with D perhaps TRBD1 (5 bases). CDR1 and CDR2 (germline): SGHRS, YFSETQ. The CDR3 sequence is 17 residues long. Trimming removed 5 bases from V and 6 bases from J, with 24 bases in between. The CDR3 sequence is CASSVDLMEYGANEQFF. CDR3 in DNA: TGCGCCAGCAGTGTTGACTTAATGGAGTATGGGGCCAATGAGCAGTTCTTC. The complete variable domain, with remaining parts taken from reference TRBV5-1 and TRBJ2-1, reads KAGVTQTPRYLIKTRGQQVTLSCSPISGHRSVSWYQQTPGQGLQFLFEYFSETQRNKGNFPGRFSGRQFSNSRSEMNVSTLELGDSALYLCASSVDLMEYGANEQFFGPGTRLTVL.

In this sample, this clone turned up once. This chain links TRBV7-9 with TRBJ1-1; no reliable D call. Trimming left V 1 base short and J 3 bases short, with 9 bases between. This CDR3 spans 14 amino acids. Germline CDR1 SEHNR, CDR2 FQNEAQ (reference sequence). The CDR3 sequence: CASSLEGRDTEAFF. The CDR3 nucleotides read TGTGCCAGCAGCTTAGAAGGGCGGGACACTGAAGCTTTCTTT.

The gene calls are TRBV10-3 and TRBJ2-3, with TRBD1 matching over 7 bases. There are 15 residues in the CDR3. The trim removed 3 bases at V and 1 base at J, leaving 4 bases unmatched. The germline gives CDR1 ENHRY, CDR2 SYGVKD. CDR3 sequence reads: CAISDLGQRTDTQYF. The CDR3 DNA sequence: TGTGCCATCAGTGATTTGGGACAGCGCACAGATACGCAGTATTTT.

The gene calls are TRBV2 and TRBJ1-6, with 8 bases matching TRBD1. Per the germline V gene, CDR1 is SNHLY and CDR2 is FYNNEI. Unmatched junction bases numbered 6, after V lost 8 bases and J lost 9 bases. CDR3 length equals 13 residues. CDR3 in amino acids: CASAGQEGSPLHF. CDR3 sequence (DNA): TGTGCCAGCGCGGGACAGGAGGGTTCACCCCTCCACTTT.

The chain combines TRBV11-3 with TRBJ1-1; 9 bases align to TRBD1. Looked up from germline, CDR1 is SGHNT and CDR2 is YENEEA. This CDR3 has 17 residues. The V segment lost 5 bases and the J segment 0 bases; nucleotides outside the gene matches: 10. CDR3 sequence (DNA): TGTGCCAGCAGCATAGGGACAGGGTCTACCATGAACACTGAAGCTTTCTTT. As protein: CASSIGTGSTMNTEAFF.

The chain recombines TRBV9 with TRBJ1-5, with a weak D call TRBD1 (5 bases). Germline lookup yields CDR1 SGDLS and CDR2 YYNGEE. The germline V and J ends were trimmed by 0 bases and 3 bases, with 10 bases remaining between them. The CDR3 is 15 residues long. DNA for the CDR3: TGTGCCAGCAGCGTAGGGGGCGCAAACAATCAGCCCCAGCATTTT. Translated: CASSVGGANNQPQHF.

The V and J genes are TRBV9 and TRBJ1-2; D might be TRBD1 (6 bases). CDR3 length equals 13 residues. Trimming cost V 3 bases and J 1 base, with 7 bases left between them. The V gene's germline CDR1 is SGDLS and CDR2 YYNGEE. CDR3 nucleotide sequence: TGTGCCAGCAGCGAGGACAGTAACTATGGCTACACCTTC. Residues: CASSEDSNYGYTF.

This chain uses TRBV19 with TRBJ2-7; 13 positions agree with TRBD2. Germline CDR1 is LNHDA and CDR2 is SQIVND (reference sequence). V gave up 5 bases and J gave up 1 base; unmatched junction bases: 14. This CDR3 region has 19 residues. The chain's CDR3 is CASSLTSGRASTLSYEQYF. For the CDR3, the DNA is TGTGCCAGTAGTCTTACTAGCGGGAGGGCCTCAACTCTGTCCTACGAGCAGTACTTC.

The CDR3: CSVSGARGGLNTEAFF. The CDR3 DNA is TGCAGCGTTTCAGGGGCCCGTGGTGGCTTGAACACTGAAGCTTTCTTT. This chain joins TRBV29-1 and TRBJ1-1, with TRBD1 as a possible D gene (6 bases). V lost 5 bases and J lost 0, with 19 bases in between. From germline, CDR1 is SQVTM and CDR2 ANQGSEA. This CDR3 comprises 16 residues.

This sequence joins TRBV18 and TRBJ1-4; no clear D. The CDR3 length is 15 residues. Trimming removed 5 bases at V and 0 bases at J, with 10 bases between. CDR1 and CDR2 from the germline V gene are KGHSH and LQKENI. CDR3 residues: CASSYDGTTNEKLFF. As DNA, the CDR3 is TGTGCCAGCTCATACGACGGGACAACTAATGAAAAACTGTTTTTT.

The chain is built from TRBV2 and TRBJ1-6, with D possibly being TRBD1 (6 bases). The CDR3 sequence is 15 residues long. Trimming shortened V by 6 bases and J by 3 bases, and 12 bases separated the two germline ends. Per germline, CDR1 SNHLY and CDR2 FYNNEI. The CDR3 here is CASREGGIYNSPLHF. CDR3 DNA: TGTGCCAGCAGGGAGGGGGGGATCTATAATTCACCCCTCCACTTT. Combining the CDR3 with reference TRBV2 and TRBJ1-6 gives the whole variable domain EPEVTQTPSHQVTQMGQEVILRCVPISNHLYFYWYRQILGQKVEFLVSFYNNEISEKSEIFDDQFSVERPDGSNFTLKIRSTKLEDSAMYFCASREGGIYNSPLHFGNGTRLTVT.

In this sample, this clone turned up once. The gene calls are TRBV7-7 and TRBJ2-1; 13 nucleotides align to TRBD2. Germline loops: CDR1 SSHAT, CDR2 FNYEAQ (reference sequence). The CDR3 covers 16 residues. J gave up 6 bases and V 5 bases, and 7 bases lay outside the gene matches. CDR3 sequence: CASSPTTSGGANEQFF. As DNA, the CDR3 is TGTGCCAGCAGCCCAACTACTAGCGGGGGGGCCAATGAGCAGTTCTTC.

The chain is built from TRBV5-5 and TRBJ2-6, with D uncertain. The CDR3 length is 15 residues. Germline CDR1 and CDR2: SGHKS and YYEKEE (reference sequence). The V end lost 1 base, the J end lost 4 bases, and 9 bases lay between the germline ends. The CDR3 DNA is TGTGCCAGCAGCTTGCCCCTCCCCGGGGCCAACGTCCTGACTTTC. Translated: CASSLPLPGANVLTF.

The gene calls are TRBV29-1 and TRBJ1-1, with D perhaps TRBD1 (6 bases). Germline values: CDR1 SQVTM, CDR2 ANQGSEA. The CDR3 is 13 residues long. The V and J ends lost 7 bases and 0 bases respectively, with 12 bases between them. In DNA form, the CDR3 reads TGCAGCGCTAAGGACAGTCTGAACACTGAAGCTTTCTTT. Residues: CSAKDSLNTEAFF. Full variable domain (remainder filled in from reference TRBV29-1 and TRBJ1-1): SAVISQKPSRDICQRGTSLTIQCQVDSQVTMMFWYRQQPGQSLTLIATANQGSEATYESGFVIDKFPISRPNLTFSTLTVSNMSPEDSSIYLCSAKDSLNTEAFFGQGTRLTVV.

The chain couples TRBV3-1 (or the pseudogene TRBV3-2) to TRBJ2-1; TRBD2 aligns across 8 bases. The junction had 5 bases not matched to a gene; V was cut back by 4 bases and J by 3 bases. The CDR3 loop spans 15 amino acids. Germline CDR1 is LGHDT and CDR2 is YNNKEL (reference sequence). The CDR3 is CASSRSGSGYNEQFF. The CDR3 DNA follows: TGTGCCAGCAGCCGAAGCGGGAGCGGCTACAATGAGCAGTTCTTC.

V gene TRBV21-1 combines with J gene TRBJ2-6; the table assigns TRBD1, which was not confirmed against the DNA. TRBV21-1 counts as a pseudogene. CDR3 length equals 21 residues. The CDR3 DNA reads TGTGCCAGCAGCACCTCCGGGACAGCACCGTTCCCTGGCTCTGGGGCCAACGTCCTGACTTTC. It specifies CASSTSGTAPFPGSGANVLTF.

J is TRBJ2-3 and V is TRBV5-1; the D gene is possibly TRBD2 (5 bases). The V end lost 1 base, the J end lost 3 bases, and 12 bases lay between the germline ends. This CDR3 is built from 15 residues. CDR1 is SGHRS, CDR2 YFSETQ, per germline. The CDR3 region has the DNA TGCGCCAGCAGCTTGTCCGGGGTTAGGACAGATACGCAGTATTTT. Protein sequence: CASSLSGVRTDTQYF.

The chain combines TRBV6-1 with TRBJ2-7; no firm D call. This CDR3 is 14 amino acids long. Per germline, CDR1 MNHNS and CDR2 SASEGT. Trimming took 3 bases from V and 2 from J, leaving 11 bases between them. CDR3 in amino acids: CASSEFSPPYEQYF. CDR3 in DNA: TGTGCCAGCAGTGAGTTTAGTCCCCCCTACGAGCAGTACTTC.

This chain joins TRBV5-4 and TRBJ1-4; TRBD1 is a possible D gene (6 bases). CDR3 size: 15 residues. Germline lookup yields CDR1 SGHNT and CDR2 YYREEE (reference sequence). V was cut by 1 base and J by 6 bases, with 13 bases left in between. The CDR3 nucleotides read TGTGCCAGCAGCTTGTCTCCAGGGGATTATGAAAAACTGTTTTTT. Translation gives CASSLSPGDYEKLFF.

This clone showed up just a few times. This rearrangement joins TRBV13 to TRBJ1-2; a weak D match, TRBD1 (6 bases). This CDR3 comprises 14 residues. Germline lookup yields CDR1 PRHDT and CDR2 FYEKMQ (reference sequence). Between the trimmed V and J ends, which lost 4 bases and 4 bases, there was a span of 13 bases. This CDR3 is CASSSSGQSYGYTF. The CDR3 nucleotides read TGTGCCAGCAGCTCGTCCGGACAGAGCTATGGCTACACCTTC.

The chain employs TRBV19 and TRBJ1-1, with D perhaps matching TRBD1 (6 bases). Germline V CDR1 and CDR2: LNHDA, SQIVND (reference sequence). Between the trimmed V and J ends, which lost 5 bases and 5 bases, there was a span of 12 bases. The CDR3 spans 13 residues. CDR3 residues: CASSHRDTTEAFF. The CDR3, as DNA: TGTGCCAGTAGTCACAGGGATACGACTGAAGCTTTCTTT.

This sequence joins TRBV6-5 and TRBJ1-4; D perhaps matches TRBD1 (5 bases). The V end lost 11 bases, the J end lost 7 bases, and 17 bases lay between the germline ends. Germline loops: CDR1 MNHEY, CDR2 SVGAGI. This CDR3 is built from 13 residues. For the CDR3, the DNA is TGTGCCTGCCAAGGGGCAATGGGTGAAAAACTGTTTTTT. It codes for CACQGAMGEKLFF.